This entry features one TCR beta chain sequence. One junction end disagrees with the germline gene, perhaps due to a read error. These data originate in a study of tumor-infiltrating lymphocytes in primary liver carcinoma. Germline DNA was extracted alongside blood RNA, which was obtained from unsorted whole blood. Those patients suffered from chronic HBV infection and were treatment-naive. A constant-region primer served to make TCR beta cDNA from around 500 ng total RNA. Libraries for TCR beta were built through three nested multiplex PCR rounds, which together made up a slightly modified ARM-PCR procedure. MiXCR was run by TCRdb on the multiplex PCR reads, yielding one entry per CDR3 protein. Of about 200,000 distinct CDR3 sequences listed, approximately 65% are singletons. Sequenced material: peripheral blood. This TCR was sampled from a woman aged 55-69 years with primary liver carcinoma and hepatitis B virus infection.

CDR3 sequence: CASRRTTSRMKTQYF. CDR3 sequence (DNA): TGTGCCAGCAGGCGTACGACTAGCAGGATGAAGACCCAATACTTC. The chain links TRBV11-2 to TRBJ2-5, with 7 bases that match TRBD2. The CDR3 is 15 residues long. CDR1 and CDR2 from the germline V gene are SGHAT and FQNNGV.